This T cell receptor beta chain was profiled in a study of a mutant IDH1 vaccine in newly diagnosed glioma. Background on the study: Vaccines were begun 4-6 weeks after radiotherapy alone, or with temozolomide cycles. Receipt of radiotherapy, temozolomide, or both preceded the study, and most received both. Visits designated V12 and V13 were conducted at weeks 35 and 47, respectively.

Clones were sequenced by immunoSEQ multiplex PCR, and TCRdb holds only the in-frame ones, with some missing. Of about 74,000 clones listed, around nine tenths are singletons. The CDR3 contains 15 residues. Germline loops: CDR1 KGHSH, CDR2 LQKENI. V was pared by 2 bases and J by 7 bases, with 5 bases of the junction left unmatched. The sample's time point: week 35, safety follow-up. Doses comprised 300 ug of mutant IDH1 20-mer peptide each, plus topical imiquimod. Patients received eight vaccinations in weeks 1, 3, 5, 7, 11, 15, 19, 23. About this clone itself: Its specificity is not known.

The chain joins TRBV18 to TRBJ2-1, with 10 bases lining up with TRBD1. The sample was PBMCs, taken from a glioma patient whose treatment included an IDH1 peptide vaccine. The clonotype was recovered from a man under 40 with glioma. The CDR3 protein is CASSPSMDRGNEQFF. The CDR3 DNA sequence: TGTGCCAGCTCACCATCCATGGACAGGGGGAATGAGCAGTTCTTC.